This T cell receptor (beta chain) is from a study of identical twins. Overall study results and limits: There is a chance that invariant MAIT and iNKT cells partially muddied zero-insertion analyses.

In TCRdb, the 5' RACE reads were re-called with MiXCR into one record per CDR3 protein. The data contain 400,000 to 600,000 distinct CDR3 sequences, approximately 20% of them singletons. Every donor was a healthy Caucasian. Trimming at V came to 5 bases and at J to 2 bases, leaving 19 bases not matched to a gene. The germline V gene has CDR1 MDHEN and CDR2 SYDVKM. The CDR3 covers 20 residues. This clonotype was observed a handful of times. The antigen remains undetermined. The same data also contributed to another study, on yellow fever vaccine responses in identical twins. Per that paper: Twins reportedly had a vaccine T cell response that seemed partly convergent, partly personalized.

The J gene is TRBJ2-5, the V gene TRBV28; TRBD2 matches 11 bases. The receptor was derived from a woman aged 18-29 years in good health. Sequencing input: CD4+ T cells sorted from blood. CDR3 protein: CASSPKRLAGILIGQETQYF. The CDR3 nucleotides read TGTGCCAGCAGTCCGAAAAGACTAGCGGGAATACTAATCGGGCAAGAGACCCAGTACTTC.